This entry is about one TCR beta chain. This sample is drawn from a study of T cell responses to AZD1222 COVID-19 vaccine. Sequenced by immunoSEQ multiplex PCR; TCRdb stores in-frame clones only, minus some. The repertoire consists of fewer than 90,000 clones, with around 87% occurring once and the leading ten covering 24%. Germline-derived CDR1 and CDR2 are SGHNT and YYREEE (reference sequence). CDR3 length equals 15 residues. V dropped 4 bases and J dropped 5; count of bases not matched to a gene: 11. The chain has TRBV5-4 and TRBJ1-2; 7 bases align to TRBD1. The input for sequencing was peripheral blood, taken on day 0 of AZD1222 vaccination. This TCR was recovered from an adult in good health. CDR3 sequence (DNA): TGTGCCAGCAGCGACAGGGCGGGGGATCCTTATGGCTACACCTTC. Its translation: CASSDRAGDPYGYTF. The full variable domain, completed using reference TRBV5-4 and TRBJ1-2, is ETGVTQSPTHLIKTRGQQVTLRCSSQSGHNTVSWYQQALGQGPQFIFQYYREEENGRGNFPPRFSGLQFPNYSSELNVNALELDDSALYLCASSDRAGDPYGYTFGSGTRLTVV.